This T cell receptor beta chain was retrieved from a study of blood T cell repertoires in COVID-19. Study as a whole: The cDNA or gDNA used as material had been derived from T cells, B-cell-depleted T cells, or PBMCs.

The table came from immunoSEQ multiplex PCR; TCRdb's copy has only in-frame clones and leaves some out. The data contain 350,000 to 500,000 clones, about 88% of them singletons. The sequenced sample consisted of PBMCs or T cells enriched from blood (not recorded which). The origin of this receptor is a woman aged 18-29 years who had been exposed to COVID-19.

CDR3 DNA: TGTGCCAGCAGCGTAGAGGAGGGAAGGCCCTATAATTCACCCCTCCACTTT. This codes for CASSVEEGRPYNSPLHF. The V and J genes are TRBV9 and TRBJ1-6; D is unclear. Deletions cut 0 bases from V and 2 bases from J, with 12 bases between. This CDR3 is 17 amino acids long. Germline V gene data show CDR1 as SGDLS and CDR2 as YYNGEE. The full variable domain, completed using reference TRBV9 and TRBJ1-6, is DSGVTQTPKHLITATGQRVTLRCSPRSGDLSVYWYQQSLDQGLQFLIQYYNGEERAKGNILERFSAQQFPDLHSELNLSSLELGDSALYFCASSVEEGRPYNSPLHFGNGTRLTVT.